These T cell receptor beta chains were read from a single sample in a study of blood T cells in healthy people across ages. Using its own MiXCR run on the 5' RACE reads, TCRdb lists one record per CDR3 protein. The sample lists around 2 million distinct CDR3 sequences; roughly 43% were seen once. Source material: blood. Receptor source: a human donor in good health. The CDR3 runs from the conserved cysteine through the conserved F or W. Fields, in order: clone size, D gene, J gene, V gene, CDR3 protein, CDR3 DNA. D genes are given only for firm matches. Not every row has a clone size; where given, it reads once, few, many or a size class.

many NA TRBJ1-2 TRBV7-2 CASSLQFRGDGYTF TGTGCCAGCAGCTTACAGTTTCGGGGGGATGGCTACACCTTC
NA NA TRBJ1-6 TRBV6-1 CASRALHRADNSPLHF TGTGCCAGCAGGGCCCTTCACAGGGCGGATAATTCACCCCTCCACTTT
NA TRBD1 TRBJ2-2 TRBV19 CASSSRDSWSGELFF TGTGCCAGTAGTTCTAGGGACAGTTGGTCCGGGGAGCTGTTTTTT
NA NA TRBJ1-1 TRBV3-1 CASSQDTRGNGAFF TGTGCCAGCAGTCAAGATACGCGGGGAAATGGAGCTTTCTTT
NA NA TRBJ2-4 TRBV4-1 CAGSLGTVLGNIQYF TGCGCCGGCAGTCTTGGGACGGTTTTGGGAAACATTCAGTACTTC
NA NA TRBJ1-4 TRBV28 CASSFSELEVATNEKLFF TGTGCCAGCAGTTTTAGTGAGCTGGAGGTTGCAACTAATGAAAAACTGTTTTTT
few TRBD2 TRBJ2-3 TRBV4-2 CASSQEGLAELTTDTQYF TGTGCCAGCAGCCAAGAAGGACTAGCGGAGCTTACCACAGATACGCAGTATTTT
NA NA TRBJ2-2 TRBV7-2 CASSLNRGRTGELFF TGTGCCAGCAGCTTAAATAGGGGGAGGACCGGGGAGCTGTTTTTT
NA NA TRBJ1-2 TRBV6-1 CASRDGLMEGYTF TGTGCCAGCAGGGACGGGCTAATGGAAGGCTACACCTTC
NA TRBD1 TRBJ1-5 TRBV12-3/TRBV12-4 CASTPTGGFQPQHF TGTGCCAGCACCCCGACAGGGGGTTTTCAGCCCCAGCATTTT
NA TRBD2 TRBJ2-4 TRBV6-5 CASRTGGVNIQYF TGTGCCAGTCGAACGGGGGGGGTGAACATTCAGTACTTC
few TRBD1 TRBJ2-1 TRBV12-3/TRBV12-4 CASSFTTDRTGAGNEQFF TGTGCCAGCAGTTTCACCACGGACCGGACAGGGGCCGGGAATGAGCAGTTCTTC
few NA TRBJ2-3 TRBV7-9 CASSHGQRTDTQYF TGTGCCAGCAGCCACGGACAGCGCACAGATACGCAGTATTTT
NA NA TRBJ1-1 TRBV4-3 CASSYIPEQGEAFF TGCGCCAGCAGCTATATTCCGGAACAGGGTGAAGCTTTCTTT
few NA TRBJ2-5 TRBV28 CASSFIGIRETQYF TGTGCCAGCAGTTTCATTGGGATCCGGGAGACCCAGTACTTC
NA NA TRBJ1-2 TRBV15 CATSRVSWGGLDYGYTF TGTGCCACCAGCAGAGTGTCGTGGGGTGGACTAGACTATGGCTACACCTTC